The present T cell receptor beta chain was sequenced within a study of a mutant IDH1 vaccine in newly diagnosed glioma. V lost 1 base and J lost 4, with 17 bases in between. CDR3 length: 16 residues. Germline V gene lookup returns CDR1 SEHNR and CDR2 FQNEAQ (reference sequence). The time point was: week 47, end of study. All doses held 300 ug of mutant IDH1 20-mer peptide, with topical imiquimod. As to this clone: What it recognizes is unknown.

Assay: immunoSEQ multiplex PCR; the TCRdb copy retains only in-frame clones and omits some. The sample lists tens of thousands of clones; over 85% were seen once. This specimen was PBMCs, taken from a glioma patient whose treatment included an IDH1 peptide vaccine. The V gene is TRBV7-9, the J gene TRBJ2-7; no reliable D call. The clonotype originates from a woman between 50 and 59 years old with glioma. CDR3 in DNA: TGTGCCAGCAGCTTAGGCCAGCCTTTAAACCATTACGAGCAGTACTTC. Translating it yields CASSLGQPLNHYEQYF. Combining the CDR3 with reference TRBV7-9 and TRBJ2-7 gives the whole variable domain DTGVSQNPRHKITKRGQNVTFRCDPISEHNRLYWYRQTLGQGPEFLTYFQNEAQLEKSRLLSDRFSAERPKGSFSTLEIQRTEQGDSAMYLCASSLGQPLNHYEQYFGPGTRLTVT.